The 9 T cell receptor beta chains listed next were all sequenced from one sample in a study of blood T cell repertoires in COVID-19. Using immunoSEQ multiplex PCR, the repertoire was profiled, and TCRdb retains in-frame clones only, with some absent. The repertoire holds 250,000 or so clones, with around 84% as singletons. Sequencing was done on a sample of PBMCs or T cells enriched from blood (not recorded which). These receptor sequences come from a man in his forties or fifties who had recovered from COVID-19.

This chain connects TRBV2 to TRBJ1-4; no firm D call. There are 15 residues in the CDR3. Germline CDR1 SNHLY, CDR2 FYNNEI. Trimming took 7 bases from V and 4 from J, leaving 16 bases between them. For the CDR3, the DNA is TGTGCCAGCACGCGACCAGCGCAAAGTAATGAAAAACTGTTTTTT. Amino acid sequence: CASTRPAQSNEKLFF.

This chain uses TRBV10-3 with TRBJ1-1, with D perhaps matching TRBD1 (5 bases). Germline V gene sequence: CDR1 ENHRY, CDR2 SYGVKD. The CDR3 loop spans 12 amino acids. V was shortened by 0 bases and J by 7 bases, with 6 bases between the two germline ends. DNA of the CDR3: TGTGCCATCAGTGAGTCCCAGGGTGAAGCTTTCTTT. Translating gives CAISESQGEAFF.

This rearrangement joins TRBV3-1 (or the pseudogene TRBV3-2) to TRBJ1-5; 9 positions agree with TRBD1. The junction had 7 bases not matched to a gene; V was cut back by 1 base and J by 6 bases. In germline, CDR1 is LGHDT, CDR2 YNNKEL (reference sequence). This CDR3 is built from 16 residues. CDR3 region: CASSQGAQGAAQPQHF. Written as DNA, the CDR3 is TGTGCCAGCAGCCAAGGAGCACAGGGGGCGGCTCAGCCCCAGCATTTT.

This clone was detected once. This chain links TRBV4-1 with TRBJ1-6; 10 positions match TRBD1. The CDR3 spans 18 residues. Trimming at V came to 4 bases and at J to 1 base, leaving 7 bases not matched to a gene. Germline CDR1 MGHRA, CDR2 YSYEKL. The CDR3, as DNA: TGCGCCAGCAGCCGACGGGGACAGGGGATATCCTATAATTCACCCCTCCACTTT. It yields the protein CASSRRGQGISYNSPLHF.

The rearrangement uses TRBV5-1 and TRBJ2-1; 7 nucleotides align to TRBD1. This CDR3 has 13 amino acids. With 7 bases clipped from V and 4 bases from J, the junction kept 5 bases outside the gene matches. Germline lookup yields CDR1 SGHRS and CDR2 YFSETQ. The CDR3 DNA is TGCGCCAGCCAACGGACAGGTTACAATGAGCAGTTCTTC. As protein: CASQRTGYNEQFF.

In its sample, this clone was seen a few times. V usage is TRBV4-2 and J usage is TRBJ1-6, with D hard to call. Trimming took 0 bases from V and 5 from J, leaving 5 bases between them. The CDR3 is 14 amino acids. Germline CDR1 LGHNA, CDR2 YNFKEQ. The CDR3 spells CASSQEPNNSPLHF. CDR3 DNA sequence: TGTGCCAGCAGCCAAGAGCCTAATAATTCACCCCTCCACTTT.

The chain joins TRBV19 to TRBJ2-2, with D possibly being TRBD1 (5 bases). The CDR3 runs 16 residues. V lost 6 bases and J 7 bases, leaving 21 bases between the germline ends. Per the germline V gene, CDR1 is LNHDA and CDR2 is SQIVND (reference sequence). The CDR3 is CASRTVGAGSIGELFF. As DNA, the CDR3 is TGTGCCAGTAGGACCGTCGGTGCAGGGTCAATCGGGGAGCTGTTTTTT.

Only one count was recorded for this clone. This chain connects TRBV28 to TRBJ1-5; D is possibly TRBD1 (6 bases). Germline V gene lookup returns CDR1 MDHEN and CDR2 SYDVKM. Trimming pared 5 bases from V and 9 bases from J, leaving 11 bases between. The CDR3 length is 12 residues. This CDR3 reads CASSTTGMPQHF. CDR3 DNA: TGTGCCAGCAGTACTACAGGGATGCCCCAGCATTTT.

The genes are TRBV1 and TRBJ2-7; the table's D call, TRBD1, has no DNA check behind it. TRBV1 is a recognized pseudogene. The CDR3 contains 18 residues. DNA for the CDR3: TGCACCAGCAGCCAAGATCTGGCGGGGTACAGGGGTTACGACGAGCAGTACTTC. Its translation is CTSSQDLAGYRGYDEQYF.